This T cell receptor (beta chain) emerged from a study of OX40 agonist ivuxolimab in advanced cancers. TCRdb keeps only in-frame clones here, not all; method: immunoSEQ multiplex PCR. The top ten hold 18% of the sample, which has fewer than 30,000 clones, more than 70% seen once. The source is an adult with an advanced solid tumor such as melanoma, head and neck, liver or kidney cancer. The specimen was CD4+ or CD8+ T cells sorted from blood, collected in a trial of the OX40 agonist ivuxolimab.

CDR3 sequence: CASSTGEFRGYTF. CDR3 nucleotides: TGTGCCAGTAGTACGGGGGAGTTCAGAGGCTACACCTTC. V is TRBV19 and J is TRBJ1-2; TRBD1 might be the D (5 bases). Trimming removed 4 bases at V and 8 bases at J, with 14 bases between. Per the germline V gene, CDR1 is LNHDA and CDR2 is SQIVND (reference sequence). CDR3 size: 13 residues.